The present T cell receptor beta chain was sequenced within a study of T cell clusters in autoimmune cytopenias. Germline CDR1 and CDR2: SGHVS and FNYEAQ. The CDR3 consists of 14 residues. Multiplex touch-down PCR amplified TRB using TRB-A and TRB-B pools in one tube. TCRdb processed the multiplex PCR reads again and assigns one entry to each CDR3 protein, with no DNA. Its listing shows about 6,900 distinct CDR3 sequences. Each sample's input was approximately 270 ng genomic DNA, 30,000 to 45,000 genome equivalents. In addition, the sample was reused for a study of T cell repertoires in aging, cancer and after chemotherapy.

The sample consisted of peripheral blood. The V call is TRBV7-6, the J call TRBJ1-1. This receptor was taken from a human donor in good health. CDR3 residues: CASSLAGPRTEAFF.